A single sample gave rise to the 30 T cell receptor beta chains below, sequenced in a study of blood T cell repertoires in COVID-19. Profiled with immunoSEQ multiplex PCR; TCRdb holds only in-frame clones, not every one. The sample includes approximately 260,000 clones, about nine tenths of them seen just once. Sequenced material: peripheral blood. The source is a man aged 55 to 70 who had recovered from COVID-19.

CDR3 sequence reads: CASSFFENEQFF. The CDR3 DNA is TGTGCCAGCAGCTTTTTCGAGAATGAGCAGTTCTTC. The chain combines TRBV5-4 with TRBJ2-1; no clear D. CDR1 is SGHNT and CDR2 is YYREEE in the germline V gene (reference sequence). The V end lost 2 bases, the J end lost 7 bases, and 7 bases lay between the germline ends. The CDR3 sequence is 12 residues long.

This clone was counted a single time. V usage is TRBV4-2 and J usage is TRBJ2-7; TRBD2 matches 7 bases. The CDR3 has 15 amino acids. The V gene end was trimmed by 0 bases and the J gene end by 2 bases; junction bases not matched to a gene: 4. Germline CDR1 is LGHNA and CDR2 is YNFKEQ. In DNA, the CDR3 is TGTGCCAGCAGCCAAGAAAGGACTAGTACCTACGAGCAGTACTTC. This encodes CASSQERTSTYEQYF.

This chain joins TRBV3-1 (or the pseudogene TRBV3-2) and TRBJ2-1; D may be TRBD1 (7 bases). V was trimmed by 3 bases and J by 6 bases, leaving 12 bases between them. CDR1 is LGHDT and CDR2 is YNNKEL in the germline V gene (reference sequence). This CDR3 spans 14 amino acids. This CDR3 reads CASSQRGQINEQFF. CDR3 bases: TGTGCCAGCAGCCAGCGGGGACAGATCAATGAGCAGTTCTTC.

This CDR3 reads CASSLNRGRFSTDTQYF. The CDR3 coding sequence is TGTGCCAGCAGTTTGAACAGGGGGCGGTTTAGCACAGATACGCAGTATTTT. This chain uses TRBV28 with TRBJ2-3; 9 nucleotides line up with TRBD1. The ends lost 3 bases at V and 0 bases at J; junction bases unmatched: 7. The V gene's germline CDR1 is MDHEN and CDR2 SYDVKM. The length of the CDR3 is 17 residues.

This chain's CDR3 is CATSESGTVHNYGYTF. CDR3 nucleotide sequence: TGTGCCACCAGTGAATCCGGGACAGTGCATAACTATGGCTACACCTTC. V is TRBV24-1 and J is TRBJ1-2, with 7 bases fitting TRBD1. This CDR3 is built from 16 residues. Germline loops: CDR1 KGHDR, CDR2 SFDVKD. Unmatched junction bases numbered 8, after V lost 4 bases and J lost 1 base.

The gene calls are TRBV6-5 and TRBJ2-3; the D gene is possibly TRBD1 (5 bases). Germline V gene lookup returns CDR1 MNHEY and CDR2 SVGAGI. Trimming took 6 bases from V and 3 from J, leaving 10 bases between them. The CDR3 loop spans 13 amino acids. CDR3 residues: CASRPPGTDTQYF. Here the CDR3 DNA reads TGTGCCAGCAGACCGCCAGGGACAGATACGCAGTATTTT.

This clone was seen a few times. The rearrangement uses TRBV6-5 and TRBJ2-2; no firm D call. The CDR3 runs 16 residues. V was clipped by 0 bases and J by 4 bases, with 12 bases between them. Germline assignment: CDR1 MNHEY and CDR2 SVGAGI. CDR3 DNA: TGTGCCAGCAGTTACTCGCGTCAGGTGTTCACCGGGGAGCTGTTTTTT. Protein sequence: CASSYSRQVFTGELFF.

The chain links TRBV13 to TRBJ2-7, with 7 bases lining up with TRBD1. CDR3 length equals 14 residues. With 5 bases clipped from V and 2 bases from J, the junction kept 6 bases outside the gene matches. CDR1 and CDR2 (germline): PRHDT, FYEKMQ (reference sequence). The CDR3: CASSTTGITYEQYF. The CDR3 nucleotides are TGTGCCAGCAGCACGACAGGGATTACCTACGAGCAGTACTTC.

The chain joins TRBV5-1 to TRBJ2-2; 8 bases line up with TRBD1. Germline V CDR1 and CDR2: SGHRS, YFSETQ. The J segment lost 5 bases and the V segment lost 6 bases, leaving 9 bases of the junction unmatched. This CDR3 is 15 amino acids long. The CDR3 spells CASNLDRGGTGELFF. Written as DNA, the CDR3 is TGCGCCAGCAACCTAGACAGGGGAGGAACCGGGGAGCTGTTTTTT.

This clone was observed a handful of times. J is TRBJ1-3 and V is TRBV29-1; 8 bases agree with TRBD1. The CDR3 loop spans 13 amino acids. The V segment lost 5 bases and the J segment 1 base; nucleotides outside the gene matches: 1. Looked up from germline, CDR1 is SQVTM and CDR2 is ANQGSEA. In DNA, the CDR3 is TGCAGCGTTTGGGACAGGTCTGGAAACACCATATATTTT. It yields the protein CSVWDRSGNTIYF.

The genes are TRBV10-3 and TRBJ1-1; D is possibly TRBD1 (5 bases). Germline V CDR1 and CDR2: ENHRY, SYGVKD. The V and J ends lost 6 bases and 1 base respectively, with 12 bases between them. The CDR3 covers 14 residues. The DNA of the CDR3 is TGTGCCATCAGCCGACAGACAAAGAACACTGAAGCTTTCTTT. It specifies CAISRQTKNTEAFF.

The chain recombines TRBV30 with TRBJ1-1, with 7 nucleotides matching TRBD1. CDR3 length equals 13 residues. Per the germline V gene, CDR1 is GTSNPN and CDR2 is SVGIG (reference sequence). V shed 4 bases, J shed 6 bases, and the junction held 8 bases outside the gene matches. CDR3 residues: CAWKTRGEAEAFF. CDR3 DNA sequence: TGTGCCTGGAAAACCAGGGGGGAAGCTGAAGCTTTCTTT.

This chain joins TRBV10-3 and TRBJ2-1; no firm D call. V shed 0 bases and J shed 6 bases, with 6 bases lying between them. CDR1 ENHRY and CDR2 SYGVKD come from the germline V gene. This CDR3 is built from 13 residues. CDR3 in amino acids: CAISESLSNEQFF. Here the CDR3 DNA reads TGTGCCATCAGTGAGTCCCTAAGCAATGAGCAGTTCTTC.

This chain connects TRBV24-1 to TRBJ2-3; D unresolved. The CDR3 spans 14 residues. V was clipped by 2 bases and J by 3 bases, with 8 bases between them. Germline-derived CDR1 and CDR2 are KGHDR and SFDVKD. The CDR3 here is CATSDSYSTDTQYF. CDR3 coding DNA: TGTGCCACCAGTGATTCCTACTCAACAGATACGCAGTATTTT.

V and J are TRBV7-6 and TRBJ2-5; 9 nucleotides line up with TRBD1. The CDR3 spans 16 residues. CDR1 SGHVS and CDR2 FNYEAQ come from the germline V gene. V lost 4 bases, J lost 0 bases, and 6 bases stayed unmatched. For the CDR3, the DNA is TGTGCCAGCAGCTCGACCGGGACAGGGTACCAAGAGACCCAGTACTTC. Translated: CASSSTGTGYQETQYF.

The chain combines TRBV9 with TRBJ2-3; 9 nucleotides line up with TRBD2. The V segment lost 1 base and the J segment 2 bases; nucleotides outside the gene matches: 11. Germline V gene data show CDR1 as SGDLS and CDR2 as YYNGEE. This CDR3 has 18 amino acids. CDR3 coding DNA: TGTGCCAGCAGCGTACCCGGAGGGGTAGCGGGGGACACAGATACGCAGTATTTT. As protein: CASSVPGGVAGDTDTQYF.

The CDR3 here is CASSEVDEGEQFF. As DNA, the CDR3 is TGTGCCAGCAGTGAGGTGGACGAGGGTGAGCAGTTCTTC. This chain uses TRBV6-4 with TRBJ2-1, with D possibly matching TRBD2 (5 bases). V lost 3 bases and J 9 bases, leaving 12 bases between the germline ends. The CDR3 contains 13 residues. CDR1 and CDR2 from the germline V gene are MRHNA and SNTAGT.

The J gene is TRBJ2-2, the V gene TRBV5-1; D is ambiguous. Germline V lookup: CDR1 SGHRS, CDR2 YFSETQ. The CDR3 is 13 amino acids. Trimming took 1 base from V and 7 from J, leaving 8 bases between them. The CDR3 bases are TGCGCCAGCAGCTTGATGCCGGGCGGGGAGCTGTTTTTT. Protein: CASSLMPGGELFF.

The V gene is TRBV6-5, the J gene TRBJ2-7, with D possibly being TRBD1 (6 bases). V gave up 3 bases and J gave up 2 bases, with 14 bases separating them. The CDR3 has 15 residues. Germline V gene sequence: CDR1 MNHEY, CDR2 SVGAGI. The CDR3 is CASSYRVQGTYEQYF. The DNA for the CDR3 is TGTGCCAGCAGTTATCGAGTACAGGGCACCTACGAGCAGTACTTC.

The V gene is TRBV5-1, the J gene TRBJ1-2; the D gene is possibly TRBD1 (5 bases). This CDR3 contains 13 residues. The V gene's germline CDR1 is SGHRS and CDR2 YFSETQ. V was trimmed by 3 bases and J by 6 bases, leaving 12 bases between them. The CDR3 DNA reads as TGCGCCAGCAGCTGGGGCCCACAGGATGGCTACACCTTC. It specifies CASSWGPQDGYTF.

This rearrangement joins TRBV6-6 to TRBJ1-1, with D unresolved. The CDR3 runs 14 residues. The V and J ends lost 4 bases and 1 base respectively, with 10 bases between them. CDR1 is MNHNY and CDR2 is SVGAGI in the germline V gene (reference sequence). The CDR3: CASSWPPQNTEAFF. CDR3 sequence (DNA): TGTGCCAGCAGTTGGCCCCCACAGAACACTGAAGCTTTCTTT.

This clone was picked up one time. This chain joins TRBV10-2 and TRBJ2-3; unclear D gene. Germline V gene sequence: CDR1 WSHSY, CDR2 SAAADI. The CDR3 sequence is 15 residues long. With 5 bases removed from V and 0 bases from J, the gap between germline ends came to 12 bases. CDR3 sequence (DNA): TGCGCCAGCAGTTCGTATCGTTCTAGCACAGATACGCAGTATTTT. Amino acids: CASSSYRSSTDTQYF.

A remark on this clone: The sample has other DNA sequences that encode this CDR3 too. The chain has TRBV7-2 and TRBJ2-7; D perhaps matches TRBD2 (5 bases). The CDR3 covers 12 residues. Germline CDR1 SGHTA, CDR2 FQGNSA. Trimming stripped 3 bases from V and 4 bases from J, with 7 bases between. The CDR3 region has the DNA TGTGCCAGCAGCTTGTCGGGGTACGAGCAGTACTTC. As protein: CASSLSGYEQYF. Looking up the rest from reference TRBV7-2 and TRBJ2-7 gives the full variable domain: GAGVSQSPSNKVTEKGKDVELRCDPISGHTALYWYRQSLGQGLEFLIYFQGNSAPDKSGLPSDRFSAERTGGSVSTLTIQRTQQEDSAVYLCASSLSGYEQYFGPGTRLTVT.

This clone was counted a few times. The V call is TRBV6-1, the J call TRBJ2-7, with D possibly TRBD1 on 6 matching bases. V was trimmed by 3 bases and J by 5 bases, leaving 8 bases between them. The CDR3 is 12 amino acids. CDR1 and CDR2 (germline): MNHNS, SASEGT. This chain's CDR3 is CASSDRGDEQYV. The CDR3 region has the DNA TGTGCCAGCAGTGACAGGGGAGACGAGCAGTACGTC.

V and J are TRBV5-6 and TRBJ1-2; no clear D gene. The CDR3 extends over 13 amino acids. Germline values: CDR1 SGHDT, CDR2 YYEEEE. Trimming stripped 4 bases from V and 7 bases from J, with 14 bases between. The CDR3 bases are TGTGCCAGCAGCCGGAGGGTCGGCATTGGCTACACCTTC. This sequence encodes CASSRRVGIGYTF.

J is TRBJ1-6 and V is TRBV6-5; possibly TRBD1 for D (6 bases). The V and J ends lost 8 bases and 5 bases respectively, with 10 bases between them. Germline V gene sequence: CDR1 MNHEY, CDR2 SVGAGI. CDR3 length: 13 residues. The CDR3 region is CASLGQNNSPLHF. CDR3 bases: TGTGCCAGCTTAGGACAGAATAATTCACCCCTCCACTTT.

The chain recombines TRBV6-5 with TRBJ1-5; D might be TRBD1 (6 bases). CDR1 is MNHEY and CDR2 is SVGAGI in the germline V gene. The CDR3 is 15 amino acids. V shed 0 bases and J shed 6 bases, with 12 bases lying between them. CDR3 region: CASSYSQGGSQPQHF. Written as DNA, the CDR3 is TGTGCCAGCAGTTACTCGCAAGGGGGTAGTCAGCCCCAGCATTTT.

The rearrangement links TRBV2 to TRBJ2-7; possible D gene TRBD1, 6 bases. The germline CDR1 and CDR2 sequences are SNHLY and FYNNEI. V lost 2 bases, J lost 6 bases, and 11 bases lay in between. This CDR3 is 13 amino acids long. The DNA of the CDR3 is TGTGCCAGCAGTGAACGGAGCAGGGGCGAGCAGTACTTC. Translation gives CASSERSRGEQYF.

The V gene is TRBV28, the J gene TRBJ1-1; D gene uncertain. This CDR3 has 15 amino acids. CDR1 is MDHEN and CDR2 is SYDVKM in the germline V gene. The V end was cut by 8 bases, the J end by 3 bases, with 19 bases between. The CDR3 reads CASYRPRGRDTEAFF. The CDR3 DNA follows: TGTGCCAGCTACCGACCCCGGGGTAGGGACACTGAAGCTTTCTTT.

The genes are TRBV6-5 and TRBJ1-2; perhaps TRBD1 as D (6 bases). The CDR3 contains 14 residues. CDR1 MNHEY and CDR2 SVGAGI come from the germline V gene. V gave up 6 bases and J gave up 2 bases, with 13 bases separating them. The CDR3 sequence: CASSRQAENYGYTF. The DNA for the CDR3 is TGTGCCAGCAGCCGACAGGCGGAAAACTATGGCTACACCTTC.